The 3 T cell receptor beta chains reported below all come from one sample, sequenced in a study of OX40 agonist ivuxolimab in advanced cancers. The protocol was immunoSEQ multiplex PCR, while the TCRdb copy is restricted to in-frame clones and leaves out a portion. The top ten clones hold 5% of a sample with approximately 74,000 clones, approximately 78% of them seen once. Sequences were derived from CD4+ or CD8+ T cells sorted from blood, sampled in a trial of the OX40 agonist ivuxolimab. Receptor source: an adult with an advanced solid tumor such as melanoma, head and neck, liver or kidney cancer.

The genes are TRBV5-1 and TRBJ2-3, with D possibly being TRBD1 (5 bases). Trimming took off 5 bases at V and 1 base at J, with 8 bases between the two ends. The CDR3 totals 13 residues. Germline-derived CDR1 and CDR2 are SGHRS and YFSETQ. CDR3 DNA sequence: TGCGCCAGCAGTTCACAGGGCACAGATACGCAGTATTTT. As protein: CASSSQGTDTQYF.

This clone was recorded at least ten times. Other DNA sequences within the sample encode an identical CDR3. The chain employs TRBV5-6 and TRBJ2-7; D not resolved. The CDR3 length is 12 residues. Germline CDR1 and CDR2: SGHDT and YYEEEE. V was pared by 0 bases and J by 1 base, with 2 bases between. The CDR3 protein is CASSLESYEQYF. Written as DNA, the CDR3 is TGTGCCAGCAGCTTGGAATCCTACGAGCAGTACTTC.

The rearrangement joins TRBV6-5 to TRBJ1-5; TRBD1 agrees at 8 bases. Germline loops: CDR1 MNHEY, CDR2 SVGAGI. The V gene end was trimmed by 4 bases and the J gene end by 4 bases; junction bases not matched to a gene: 6. The CDR3 is made up of 15 amino acids. The CDR3 loop is CASSSTGVLNQPQHF. The CDR3 DNA follows: TGTGCCAGCAGTTCGACAGGGGTATTAAATCAGCCCCAGCATTTT.